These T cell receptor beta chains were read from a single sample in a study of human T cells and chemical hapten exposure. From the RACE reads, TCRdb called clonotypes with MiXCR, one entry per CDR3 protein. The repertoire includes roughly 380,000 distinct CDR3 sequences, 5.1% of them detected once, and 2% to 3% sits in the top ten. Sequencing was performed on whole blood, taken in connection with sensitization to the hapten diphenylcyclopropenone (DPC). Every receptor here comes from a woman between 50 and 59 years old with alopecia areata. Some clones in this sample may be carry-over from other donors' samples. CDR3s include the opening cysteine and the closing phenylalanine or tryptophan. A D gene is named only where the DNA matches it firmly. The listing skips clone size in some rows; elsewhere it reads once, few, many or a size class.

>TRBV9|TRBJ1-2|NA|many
CASSVEGTAHGYTF
TGTGCCAGCAGCGTAGAAGGAACAGCCCATGGCTACACCTTC
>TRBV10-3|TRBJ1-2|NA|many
CAIKGVDYGYTF
TGTGCCATCAAGGGTGTGGACTATGGCTACACCTTC
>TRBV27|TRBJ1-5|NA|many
CASRGGSNQPQHF
TGTGCCAGCCGGGGGGGTAGCAATCAGCCCCAGCATTTT
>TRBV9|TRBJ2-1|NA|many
CASSGRTVANEQFF
TGTGCCAGCAGCGGAAGGACAGTTGCTAATGAGCAGTTCTTC
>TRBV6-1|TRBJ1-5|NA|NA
CASSNRDVYQPQHF
TGTGCCAGCAGTAACCGGGACGTCTATCAGCCCCAGCATTTT
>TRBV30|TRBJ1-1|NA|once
CAWEQGRGTEAFF
TGTGCCTGGGAGCAGGGGCGAGGGACTGAAGCTTTCTTT
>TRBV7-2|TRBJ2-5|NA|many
CASSFPLGRRLQETQYF
TGTGCCAGCAGCTTTCCCCTGGGTCGACGGCTCCAAGAGACCCAGTACTTC
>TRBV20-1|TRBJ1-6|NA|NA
CSAQGANSPLHF
TGCAGTGCCCAAGGTGCTAATTCACCCCTCCACTTT
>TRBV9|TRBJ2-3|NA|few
CASRRGETDTQYF
TGTGCCAGCAGGCGCGGGGAGACAGATACGCAGTATTTT
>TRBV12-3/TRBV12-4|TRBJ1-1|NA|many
CASSLRTPNTEAFF
TGTGCCAGCAGTTTAAGAACACCAAACACTGAAGCTTTCTTT
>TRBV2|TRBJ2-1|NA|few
CASSVWGNEQFF
TGTGCCAGCAGTGTTTGGGGGAATGAGCAGTTCTTC
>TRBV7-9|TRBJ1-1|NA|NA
CASSSNRGINTEAFF
TGTGCCAGCAGCTCTAATCGGGGGATTAACACTGAAGCTTTCTTT
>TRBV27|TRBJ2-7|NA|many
CASSLQGDISYEQYF
TGTGCCAGCAGTTTACAAGGGGACATTTCCTACGAGCAGTACTTC
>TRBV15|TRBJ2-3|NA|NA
CATSKGASTDTQYF
TGTGCCACCAGCAAGGGAGCGAGCACAGATACGCAGTATTTT
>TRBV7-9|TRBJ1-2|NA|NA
CASSFRDGPNYGYTF
TGTGCCAGCAGCTTCCGGGACGGACCTAACTATGGCTACACCTTC
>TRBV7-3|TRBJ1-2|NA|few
CASSFRDNYGYTF
TGTGCCAGCAGTTTCCGGGACAACTATGGCTACACCTTC
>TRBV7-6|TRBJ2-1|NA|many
CASSLDWNEQFF
TGTGCCAGCAGCCTGGACTGGAATGAGCAGTTCTTC
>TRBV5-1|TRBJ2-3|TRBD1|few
CASSLAGDRRNTQYF
TGCGCCAGCAGCTTGGCTGGGGACAGGAGAAATACGCAGTATTTT
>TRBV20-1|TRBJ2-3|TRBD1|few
CSARGGGQGTDTQYF
TGCAGTGCTAGAGGAGGGGGACAGGGCACAGATACGCAGTATTTT
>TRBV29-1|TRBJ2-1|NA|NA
CSVRLRNEQFF
TGCAGCGTGAGACTCCGGAATGAGCAGTTCTTC
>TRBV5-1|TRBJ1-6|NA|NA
CASSLEQSYNSPLHF
TGCGCCAGCAGCTTGGAACAGAGCTATAATTCACCCCTCCACTTT
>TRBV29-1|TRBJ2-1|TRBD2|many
CSVEVAGGEQFF
TGCAGCGTTGAGGTAGCGGGAGGAGAGCAGTTCTTC